This record concerns one T cell receptor beta chain sequence. TCRdb keeps only in-frame clones here, not all; method: immunoSEQ multiplex PCR. The sample shows some 120,000 clones, approximately 88% of them seen only once. The CDR3 is made up of 14 amino acids. V was pared by 3 bases and J by 5 bases, with 3 bases of the junction left unmatched. Germline assignment: CDR1 SGHTA and CDR2 FQGNSA. The data were taken from a study of T cell responses to AZD1222 COVID-19 vaccine. The chain joins TRBV7-2 to TRBJ1-4; 7 bases match TRBD1. This sequence was found in an adult in good health. The sample was peripheral blood, taken on day 0 of AZD1222 vaccination. The DNA for the CDR3 is TGTGCCAGCAGCTTGACAGGGCTGAATGAAAAACTGTTTTTT. Protein product: CASSLTGLNEKLFF. The variable domain in full, completed from reference TRBV7-2 and TRBJ1-4, reads GAGVSQSPSNKVTEKGKDVELRCDPISGHTALYWYRQSLGQGLEFLIYFQGNSAPDKSGLPSDRFSAERTGGSVSTLTIQRTQQEDSAVYLCASSLTGLNEKLFFGSGTQLSVL.